This TCR beta chain was profiled in a study of T-cell reconstitution after alpha-beta-depleted transplantation in children. Library preparation (for TCRbeta) was performed with unique molecular identifiers. MiXCR, run by TCRdb on the PCR reads, gives a single entry per CDR3 protein. The repertoire holds about 460,000 distinct CDR3 sequences, with 8% to 11% as singletons. In its sample, this clonotype was seen many times. The antigen is unknown. The CDR3 has 15 residues. CDR1 is SGHTA and CDR2 is FQGNSA in the germline V gene. With 3 bases removed from V and 0 bases from J, the gap between germline ends came to 12 bases. Notes on the study in general: There were reportedly several hundred expanded graft clones from which alpha-beta T cells came about two months after transplant. The main origin of T-cell counts and diversity one year after transplant was newly produced T cells.

Sequenced material: PBMCs, taken before TCRalphabeta/CD19-depleted stem cell transplant. The chain links TRBV7-2 to TRBJ2-7, with D possibly TRBD2 on 6 matching bases. The receptor comes from a child aged 2 to 9 with inherited bone marrow failure, due to receive a stem cell transplant. The CDR3, as DNA: TGTGCCAGCAGCTTCGAAGGGACTCTCTCCTACGAGCAGTACTTC. The encoded protein is CASSFEGTLSYEQYF.